This T cell receptor (beta chain) was sequenced for a study of identical twins. This CDR3 contains 15 residues. The V gene's germline CDR1 is SGHNT and CDR2 YYREEE (reference sequence). Trimming took off 4 bases at V and 5 bases at J, with 19 bases between the two ends. TCRdb ran MiXCR on the 5' RACE reads and lists one entry per CDR3 protein. This sample has under 800,000 distinct CDR3 sequences; approximately 21% occur once, and the top ten carry over 4%. This clonotype was counted only a few times. Another study also made use of these data, one on T cells expressing NK-cell markers.

Sequences were obtained from PBMCs. The TCR originated in a woman younger than 35 in good health. This rearrangement joins TRBV5-4 to TRBJ2-7; D is perhaps TRBD1 (5 bases). CDR3 DNA sequence: TGTGCCAGCAGCCGTCGACTCGGCAGGGCCAACGAGCAGTACTTC. This translates into CASSRRLGRANEQYF.